The 31 T cell receptor beta chains below come from one sample, sequenced in a study of T cell responses to AZD1222 COVID-19 vaccine. The repertoire was sequenced with immunoSEQ multiplex PCR; TCRdb's copy has only in-frame clones and lacks some. The profile shows more than 95,000 clones, over 75% of them singletons. The material was peripheral blood, obtained on day 0 of AZD1222 vaccination. Every receptor here comes from an adult in good health.

The chain has TRBV6-2 or TRBV6-3 and TRBJ2-2; D is possibly TRBD2 (5 bases). CDR1 is MNHEY and CDR2 is SVGEGT in the germline V gene. The CDR3 covers 12 residues. Between the trimmed V and J ends, which lost 6 bases and 6 bases, there was a span of 8 bases. The CDR3 nucleotides read TGTGCCAGCAGCCACGGGGCCGGGGAGCTGTTTTTT. This encodes CASSHGAGELFF.

The chain uses TRBV5-4 and TRBJ2-2; 13 bases line up with TRBD2. The CDR3 runs 16 residues. Trimming cost V 0 bases and J 6 bases; bases outside gene matches: 2. Per the germline V gene, CDR1 is SGHNT and CDR2 is YYREEE (reference sequence). The CDR3 DNA reads as TGTGCCAGCAGCTTGGGGACTAGCGGGAGAGCCGGGGAGCTGTTTTTT. Its translation is CASSLGTSGRAGELFF.

The rearrangement joins TRBV6-5 to TRBJ2-1, with D perhaps matching TRBD1 (5 bases). CDR1 and CDR2 from the germline V gene are MNHEY and SVGAGI. V was pared by 0 bases and J by 6 bases, with 6 bases between. The CDR3 consists of 13 residues. The CDR3 bases are TGTGCCAGCAGTTACTCAGGGGTCAATGAGCAGTTCTTC. It is translated as CASSYSGVNEQFF.

This clone occurred once. J is TRBJ1-2 and V is TRBV30; 11 positions match TRBD1. There are 15 residues in the CDR3. CDR1 is GTSNPN and CDR2 is SVGIG in the germline V gene (reference sequence). Trimming took 0 bases from V and 8 from J; bases not matched to a gene: 8. CDR3 loop: CAWSVLGDRGKGYTF. CDR3 bases: TGTGCCTGGAGTGTACTAGGGGACAGGGGGAAAGGCTACACCTTC.

The chain has TRBV28 and TRBJ1-1; D is undetermined. Germline CDR1 MDHEN, CDR2 SYDVKM. The CDR3 contains 15 residues. V was trimmed by 5 bases and J by 6 bases, leaving 19 bases between them. CDR3: CASSVPDRGNSEAFF. The CDR3 DNA follows: TGTGCCAGCAGTGTACCGGACCGGGGTAACTCTGAAGCTTTCTTT. Complete variable domain (other parts from reference TRBV28 and TRBJ1-1): DVKVTQSSRYLVKRTGEKVFLECVQDMDHENMFWYRQDPGLGLRLIYFSYDVKMKEKGDIPEGYSVSREKKERFSLILESASTNQTSMYLCASSVPDRGNSEAFFGQGTRLTVV.

V and J are TRBV4-2 and TRBJ1-6; 7 positions match TRBD1. Germline V gives CDR1 LGHNA, CDR2 YNFKEQ. Losses at the gene ends were 0 bases for V and 3 bases for J; bases not matched to a gene: 5. CDR3 length: 17 amino acids. The DNA for the CDR3 is TGTGCCAGCAGCCAAGAGCGGCAGGGGGTCTATAATTCACCCCTCCACTTT. It yields the protein CASSQERQGVYNSPLHF.

This rearrangement joins TRBV21-1 to TRBJ2-1; the D call of TRBD2 is as the table states it, not checked on the DNA. TRBV21-1 corresponds to a pseudogene. The CDR3 runs 13 residues. CDR3 in amino acids: CASSKGSVNEQFF. DNA for the CDR3: TGTGCCAGCAGCAAAGGTTCGGTAAATGAGCAGTTCTTC.

This sequence joins TRBV18 and TRBJ2-1, with a tentative D call TRBD2 (6 bases). CDR3 length: 15 residues. The V and J ends lost 3 bases and 2 bases respectively, with 11 bases between them. Per germline, CDR1 KGHSH and CDR2 LQKENI. The CDR3 region has the DNA TGTGCCAGCTCACCCGGGGGTAAACCCTACAATGAGCAGTTCTTC. Translating it yields CASSPGGKPYNEQFF.

This rearrangement joins TRBV7-9 to TRBJ2-7; D gene unclear. V lost 4 bases and J lost 5, with 12 bases in between. This CDR3 is built from 13 residues. From germline, CDR1 is SEHNR and CDR2 FQNEAQ (reference sequence). The CDR3 nucleotides are TGTGCCAGCAGCTCTCCGGAGTGGGACGAGCAGTACTTC. This sequence encodes CASSSPEWDEQYF.

The CDR3 here is CASSPTYRTGITPYEQYF. The CDR3 nucleotides are TGTGCCAGCTCACCAACCTACCGGACAGGGATAACCCCCTACGAGCAGTACTTC. This sequence joins TRBV18 and TRBJ2-7; TRBD1 agrees at 8 bases. With V trimmed by 2 bases and J by 2 bases, 14 bases remained unmatched. The germline V gene has CDR1 KGHSH and CDR2 LQKENI. The CDR3 spans 18 residues.

The chain is built from TRBV4-2 and TRBJ2-7, with a possible D match to TRBD2 (6 bases). Germline V gene data show CDR1 as LGHNA and CDR2 as YNFKEQ. Trimming removed 0 bases from V and 3 bases from J, with 9 bases in between. The CDR3 spans 14 residues. CDR3 region: CASSQDRDFYEQYF. Written as DNA, the CDR3 is TGTGCCAGCAGCCAAGACCGGGACTTCTACGAGCAGTACTTC.

This clone has more than one count but fewer than ten. This sequence joins TRBV4-2 and TRBJ2-7; TRBD2 aligns across 7 bases. The CDR3 contains 16 residues. Germline trimming cut 1 base from V and 5 bases from J; bases unmatched to any gene: 11. CDR1 is LGHNA, CDR2 YNFKEQ, per germline. The CDR3 loop is CASSQGGSGLLNEQYF. CDR3 coding DNA: TGTGCCAGCAGCCAAGGAGGTAGCGGGTTGTTGAACGAGCAGTACTTC.

V and J are TRBV28 and TRBJ2-1; D may be TRBD1 (6 bases). CDR1 MDHEN and CDR2 SYDVKM come from the germline V gene. V was pared by 6 bases and J by 8 bases, with 17 bases between. This CDR3 has 14 residues. CDR3 bases: TGTGCCAGCAGATACACTAATGGGGGCGATGAGCAGTTCTTC. Protein product: CASRYTNGGDEQFF.

The J gene is TRBJ1-2, the V gene TRBV28, with TRBD1 identical over 9 bases. CDR3 length: 14 amino acids. The trim removed 3 bases at V and 8 bases at J, leaving 7 bases unmatched. Germline V gives CDR1 MDHEN, CDR2 SYDVKM. CDR3 bases: TGTGCCAGCAGTTTCGGGGACAGGGTGGGCGGCTACACCTTC. Protein sequence: CASSFGDRVGGYTF.

This chain joins TRBV11-2 and TRBJ2-4, with D possibly matching TRBD2 (6 bases). With 0 bases removed from V and 7 bases from J, the gap between germline ends came to 7 bases. CDR1 SGHAT and CDR2 FQNNGV come from the germline V gene. This CDR3 has 13 residues. The CDR3 DNA is TGTGCCAGCAGCTTAGACGGGGGTAACATTCAGTACTTC. This codes for CASSLDGGNIQYF.

The rearrangement uses TRBV28 and TRBJ2-7; possible D gene TRBD1, 7 bases. Germline V gene data show CDR1 as MDHEN and CDR2 as SYDVKM. V shed 4 bases and J shed 1 base, with 11 bases lying between them. This CDR3 comprises 14 residues. CDR3 sequence: CASSSSGGSYEQYF. CDR3 nucleotide sequence: TGTGCCAGCAGTTCCTCAGGGGGGTCCTACGAGCAGTACTTC.

The chain recombines TRBV5-1 with TRBJ2-1; 7 bases fit TRBD2. Trimming cost V 0 bases and J 5 bases; bases outside gene matches: 8. The V gene's germline CDR1 is SGHRS and CDR2 YFSETQ. The CDR3 has 16 amino acids. The CDR3 bases are TGCGCCAGCAGCTTGGATCGGGGGGAAATACACAATGAGCAGTTCTTC. Encoded protein: CASSLDRGEIHNEQFF.

The chain combines TRBV6-5 with TRBJ1-1; D gene ambiguous. Trimming shortened V by 11 bases and J by 1 base, and 17 bases separated the two germline ends. Germline CDR1 is MNHEY and CDR2 is SVGAGI. The CDR3 is made up of 14 amino acids. CDR3 bases: TGTGCCGCAGCGGTCCGAACCTGGAACACTGAAGCTTTCTTT. Amino acids: CAAAVRTWNTEAFF.

In this sample, this clone turned up once. The V call is TRBV5-1, the J call TRBJ2-7, with 8 bases fitting TRBD1. Trimming cost V 1 base and J 6 bases; bases outside gene matches: 6. This CDR3 contains 14 residues. In germline, CDR1 is SGHRS, CDR2 YFSETQ. As DNA, the CDR3 is TGCGCCAGCAGCTTGACGACAGGGGTGTCCGAGCAGTACTTC. Protein product: CASSLTTGVSEQYF. The full variable domain, with the rest looked up from reference TRBV5-1 and TRBJ2-7, is KAGVTQTPRYLIKTRGQQVTLSCSPISGHRSVSWYQQTPGQGLQFLFEYFSETQRNKGNFPGRFSGRQFSNSRSEMNVSTLELGDSALYLCASSLTTGVSEQYFGPGTRLTVT.

This chain connects TRBV4-1 to TRBJ1-1; 7 bases are shared with TRBD1. Germline loops: CDR1 MGHRA, CDR2 YSYEKL. The CDR3 contains 14 residues. The trim removed 4 bases at V and 7 bases at J, leaving 9 bases unmatched. The CDR3 DNA follows: TGCGCCAGCAGCCCGAGGGACAGAGAATATGAAGCTTTCTTT. Protein: CASSPRDREYEAFF.

This rearrangement joins TRBV2 to TRBJ1-1, with 7 bases lining up with TRBD1. The ends lost 7 bases at V and 5 bases at J; junction bases unmatched: 7. This CDR3 comprises 13 residues. CDR1 and CDR2 (germline): SNHLY, FYNNEI. As DNA, the CDR3 is TGTGCCAGCATGCCGGGACAGTGGACTGAAGCTTTCTTT. Amino acids: CASMPGQWTEAFF.

The chain joins TRBV27 to TRBJ2-5, with 7 bases that match TRBD1. Germline CDR1 and CDR2: MNHEY and SMNVEV (reference sequence). CDR3 length: 15 residues. The V and J ends lost 3 bases and 1 base, in that order; junction bases with no gene match: 5. CDR3 nucleotides: TGTGCCAGCAGTTTGTCTCGGGACAGCCAAGAGACCCAGTACTTC. The encoded protein is CASSLSRDSQETQYF.

The CDR3 sequence: CASRWTSGHEQFF. Written as DNA, the CDR3 is TGTGCCAGTAGATGGACTAGCGGGCATGAGCAGTTCTTC. The chain couples TRBV19 to TRBJ2-1; 11 bases agree with TRBD2. Unmatched junction bases numbered 3, after V lost 6 bases and J lost 8 bases. Per the germline V gene, CDR1 is LNHDA and CDR2 is SQIVND (reference sequence). This CDR3 has 13 amino acids.

This sequence joins TRBV27 and TRBJ2-2; D uncertain. CDR1 and CDR2 (germline): MNHEY, SMNVEV (reference sequence). The V end was cut by 2 bases, the J end by 4 bases, with 5 bases between. The CDR3 consists of 13 residues. The CDR3 here is CASSLGVTGELFF. In DNA, the CDR3 is TGTGCCAGCAGTTTAGGAGTCACCGGGGAGCTGTTTTTT.

The chain links TRBV30 to TRBJ2-7; 16 bases fit TRBD2. V lost 1 base, J lost 4 bases, and 1 base stayed unmatched. Germline CDR1 GTSNPN, CDR2 SVGIG (reference sequence). This CDR3 region has 15 residues. CDR3 sequence reads: CAWSEGLAGGYEQYF. The CDR3 DNA reads TGTGCCTGGAGTGAGGGACTAGCGGGAGGGTACGAGCAGTACTTC.

This clone was seen a single time. The chain uses TRBV6-2 or TRBV6-3 and TRBJ2-7; D is ambiguous. The germline V and J ends were trimmed by 2 bases and 3 bases, with 11 bases remaining between them. Germline lookup yields CDR1 MNHEY and CDR2 SVGEGT. This CDR3 is built from 14 residues. In DNA form, the CDR3 reads TGTGCCAGCAGTTACGGTGGGTTAGGCTACGAGCAGTACTTC. Its protein is CASSYGGLGYEQYF.

The genes are TRBV6-5 and TRBJ1-2; D remains ambiguous. The V gene's germline CDR1 is MNHEY and CDR2 SVGAGI. There are 14 residues in the CDR3. Trimming cost V 7 bases and J 4 bases, with 16 bases left between them. The CDR3 reads CASNSAPTGYGYTF. As DNA, the CDR3 is TGTGCCAGCAACTCGGCCCCAACCGGCTATGGCTACACCTTC.

The chain combines TRBV7-3 with TRBJ2-1; 7 nucleotides match TRBD1. The CDR3 has 12 amino acids. The V gene's germline CDR1 is SGHTA and CDR2 FQGTGA. V shed 5 bases, J shed 6 bases, and the junction held 1 base outside the gene matches. The CDR3 here is CASSPGGNEQFF. CDR3 DNA sequence: TGTGCCAGCAGCCCAGGGGGCAATGAGCAGTTCTTC.

V gene TRBV10-1 combines with J gene TRBJ1-1; no clear D gene. The V gene's germline CDR1 is WNHNN and CDR2 SYGVQD (reference sequence). The V end was cut by 8 bases, the J end by 1 base, with 11 bases between. This CDR3 is built from 13 residues. CDR3 sequence: CASRMPANTEAFF. In DNA form, the CDR3 reads TGCGCCAGCCGCATGCCAGCGAACACTGAAGCTTTCTTT.

This chain links TRBV6-6 with TRBJ2-6; D is unresolved. CDR3 length: 15 amino acids. The V end was cut by 7 bases, the J end by 1 base, with 11 bases between. From germline, CDR1 is MNHNY and CDR2 SVGAGI (reference sequence). CDR3: CASNLQVSGANVLTF. CDR3 sequence (DNA): TGTGCCAGCAACCTCCAGGTTTCTGGGGCCAACGTCCTGACTTTC.

This chain joins TRBV18 and TRBJ2-7; 10 positions match TRBD2. From germline, CDR1 is KGHSH and CDR2 LQKENI. The junction had 7 bases not matched to a gene; V was cut back by 3 bases and J by 5 bases. The length of the CDR3 is 15 residues. CDR3: CASSPYGLAANEQYF. The CDR3 bases are TGTGCCAGCTCACCGTACGGACTAGCGGCAAACGAGCAGTACTTC.